This T cell receptor (beta chain) was sequenced during a study of control samples from healthy donors and cancer patients. Germline V CDR1 and CDR2: MNHEY, SVGAGI. The CDR3 is made up of 12 amino acids. V lost 7 bases and J lost 3, with 9 bases in between. Sequenced by immunoSEQ multiplex PCR; TCRdb stores in-frame clones only, minus some. The top ten hold about 1.7% of the sample, which has roughly 55,000 clones, approximately 92% seen once. The V and J genes are TRBV6-5 and TRBJ1-2; D perhaps matches TRBD1 (6 bases). Source material: PBMCs. The TCR comes from a man aged 35-49 years with colorectal cancer. This CDR3 reads CASTEGDYGYTF. CDR3 DNA sequence: TGTGCCAGCACGGAGGGGGACTATGGCTACACCTTC.